The clone carrying this TCR beta chain was recorded a few times. Antigen: not known. V was pared by 6 bases and J by 4 bases, with 13 bases between. The CDR3 loop spans 14 amino acids. Synthesis of cDNA was accomplished via 5'RACE employing 10-nucleotide random UMIs. TCRdb used MiXCR to reprocess the 5' RACE reads, holding one entry per CDR3 protein. The data contain fewer than 60,000 distinct CDR3 sequences, over 9% of them seen just once; the ten biggest clones take up roughly 5.3%. The source of the sample is a study of neurological immune-mediated disorders. General study findings and limits: Subjects shared no identical expanded-clone CDR3 amino acid sequences, suggesting private TCR-beta repertoires in all groups.

Sample: PBMCs. This clonotype was sampled from a man in his 70s with HTLV-1-associated myelopathy (HAM/TSP). The V gene is TRBV12-3 or TRBV12-4, the J gene TRBJ2-1; maybe TRBD2 (5 bases). This CDR3 reads CASSKRKGYNEQFF. CDR3 coding DNA: TGTGCCAGCAGCAAGCGGAAAGGGTACAATGAGCAGTTCTTC.